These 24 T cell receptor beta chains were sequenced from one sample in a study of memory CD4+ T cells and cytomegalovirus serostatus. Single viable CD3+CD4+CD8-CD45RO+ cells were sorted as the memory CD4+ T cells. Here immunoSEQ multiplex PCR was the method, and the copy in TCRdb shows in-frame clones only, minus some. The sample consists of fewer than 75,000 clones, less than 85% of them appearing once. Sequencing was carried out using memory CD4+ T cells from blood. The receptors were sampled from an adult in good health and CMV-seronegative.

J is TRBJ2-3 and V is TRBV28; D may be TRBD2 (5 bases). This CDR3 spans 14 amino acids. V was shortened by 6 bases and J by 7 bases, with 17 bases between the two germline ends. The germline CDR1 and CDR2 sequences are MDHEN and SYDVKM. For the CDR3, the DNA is TGTGCCAGCAGCCCTAGCCCCAGCACGTATACGCAGTATTTT. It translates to CASSPSPSTYTQYF.

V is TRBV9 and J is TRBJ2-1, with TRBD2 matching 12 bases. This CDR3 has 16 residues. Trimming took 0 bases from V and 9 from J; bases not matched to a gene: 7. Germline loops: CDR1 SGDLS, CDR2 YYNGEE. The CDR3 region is CASSVVASGRAGEQFF. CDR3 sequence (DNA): TGTGCCAGCAGCGTAGTCGCTAGCGGGAGGGCCGGTGAGCAGTTCTTC.

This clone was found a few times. As DNA, the CDR3 is TGTGCCAGCAGTCGCCCTAACTCGGATGGCTACACCTTC. It codes for CASSRPNSDGYTF. This rearrangement joins TRBV27 to TRBJ1-2; D is ambiguous. The CDR3 loop spans 13 amino acids. The ends were cut back, 5 bases at V and 6 bases at J, with 13 bases in the middle. CDR1 and CDR2 (germline): MNHEY, SMNVEV (reference sequence).

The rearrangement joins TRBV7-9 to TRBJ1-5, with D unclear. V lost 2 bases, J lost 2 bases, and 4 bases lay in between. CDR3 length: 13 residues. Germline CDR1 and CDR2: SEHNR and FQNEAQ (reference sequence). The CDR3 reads CASSLQGNQPQHF. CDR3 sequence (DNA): TGTGCCAGCAGCTTACAGGGCAATCAGCCCCAGCATTTT.

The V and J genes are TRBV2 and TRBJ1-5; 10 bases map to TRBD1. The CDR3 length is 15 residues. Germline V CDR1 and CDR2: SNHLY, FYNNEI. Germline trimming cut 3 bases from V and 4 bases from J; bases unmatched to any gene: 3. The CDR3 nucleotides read TGTGCCAGCAGTGACTGGGACAGGGGTAATCAGCCCCAGCATTTT. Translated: CASSDWDRGNQPQHF.

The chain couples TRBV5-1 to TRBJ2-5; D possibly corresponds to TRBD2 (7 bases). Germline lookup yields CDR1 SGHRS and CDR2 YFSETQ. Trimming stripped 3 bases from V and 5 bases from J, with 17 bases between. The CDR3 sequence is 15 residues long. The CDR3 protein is CASSSRGGAGETQYF. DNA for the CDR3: TGCGCCAGCAGCTCCCGAGGGGGGGCCGGGGAGACCCAGTACTTC.

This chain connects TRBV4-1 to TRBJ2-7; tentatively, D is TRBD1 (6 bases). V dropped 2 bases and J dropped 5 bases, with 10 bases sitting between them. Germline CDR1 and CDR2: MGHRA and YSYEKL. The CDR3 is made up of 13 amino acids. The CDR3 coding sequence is TGCGCCAGCAGCCAATTCCGGACAGACGAGCAGTACTTC. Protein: CASSQFRTDEQYF.

The CDR3 sequence: CASSETGDTQYF. DNA for the CDR3: TGTGCCAGCAGTGAAACGGGGGATACGCAGTATTTT. The chain combines TRBV6-1 with TRBJ2-3; tentative D call: TRBD2 (5 bases). The germline CDR1 and CDR2 sequences are MNHNS and SASEGT. Trimming removed 2 bases from V and 6 bases from J, with 6 bases in between. This CDR3 has 12 amino acids.

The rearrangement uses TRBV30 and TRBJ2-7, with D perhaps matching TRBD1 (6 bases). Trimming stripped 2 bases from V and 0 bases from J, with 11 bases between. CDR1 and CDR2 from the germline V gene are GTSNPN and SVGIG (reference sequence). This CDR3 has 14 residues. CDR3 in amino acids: CAWSRQDLSYEQYF. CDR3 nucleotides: TGTGCCTGGAGTCGACAGGACCTCTCCTACGAGCAGTACTTC.

The DNA for the CDR3 is TGTGCCAGTAGTTTAAACAGGGACAATAATTCACCCCTCCACTTT. The encoded protein is CASSLNRDNNSPLHF. The chain uses TRBV19 and TRBJ1-6, with D perhaps matching TRBD1 (6 bases). The V and J ends lost 5 bases and 5 bases respectively, with 13 bases between them. The CDR3 is made up of 15 amino acids. CDR1 is LNHDA and CDR2 is SQIVND in the germline V gene (reference sequence).

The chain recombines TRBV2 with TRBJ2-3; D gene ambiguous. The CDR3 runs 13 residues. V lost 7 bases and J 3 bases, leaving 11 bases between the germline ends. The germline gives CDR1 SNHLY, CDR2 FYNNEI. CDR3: CASNDYETDTQYF. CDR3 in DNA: TGTGCCAGCAACGATTACGAAACAGATACGCAGTATTTT.

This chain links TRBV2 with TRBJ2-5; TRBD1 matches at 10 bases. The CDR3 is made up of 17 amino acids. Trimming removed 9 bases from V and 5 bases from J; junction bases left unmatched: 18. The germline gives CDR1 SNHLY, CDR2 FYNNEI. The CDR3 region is CARPPNLPTGGLETQYF. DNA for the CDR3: TGTGCCAGGCCACCGAACCTGCCGACAGGGGGCCTGGAGACCCAGTACTTC.

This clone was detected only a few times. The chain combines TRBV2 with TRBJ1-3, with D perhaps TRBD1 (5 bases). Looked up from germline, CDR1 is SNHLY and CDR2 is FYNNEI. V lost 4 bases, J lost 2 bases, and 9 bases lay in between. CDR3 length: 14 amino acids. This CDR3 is CASSGQGAGNTIYF. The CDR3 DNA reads TGTGCCAGCAGTGGGCAGGGTGCTGGAAACACCATATATTTT.

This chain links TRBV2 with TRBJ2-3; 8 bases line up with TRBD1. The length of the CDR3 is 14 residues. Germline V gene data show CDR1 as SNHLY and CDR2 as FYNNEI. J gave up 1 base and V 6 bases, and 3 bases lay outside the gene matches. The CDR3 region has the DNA TGTGCCAGCAGGGACAGGGTGGGCACAGATACGCAGTATTTT. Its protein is CASRDRVGTDTQYF. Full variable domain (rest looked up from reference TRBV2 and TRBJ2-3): EPEVTQTPSHQVTQMGQEVILRCVPISNHLYFYWYRQILGQKVEFLVSFYNNEISEKSEIFDDQFSVERPDGSNFTLKIRSTKLEDSAMYFCASRDRVGTDTQYFGPGTRLTVL.

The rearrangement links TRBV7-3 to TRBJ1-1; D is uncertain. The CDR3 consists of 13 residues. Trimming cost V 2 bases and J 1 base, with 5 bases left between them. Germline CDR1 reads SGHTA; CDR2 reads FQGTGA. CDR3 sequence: CASSLQENTEAFF. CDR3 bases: TGTGCCAGCAGCTTACAGGAGAACACTGAAGCTTTCTTT.

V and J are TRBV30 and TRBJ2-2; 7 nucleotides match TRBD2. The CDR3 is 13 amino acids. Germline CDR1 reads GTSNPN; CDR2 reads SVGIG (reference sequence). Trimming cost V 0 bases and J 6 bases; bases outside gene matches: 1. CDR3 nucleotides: TGTGCCTGGAGTGTGGGGGGGGCCGGGGAGCTGTTTTTT. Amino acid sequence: CAWSVGGAGELFF.

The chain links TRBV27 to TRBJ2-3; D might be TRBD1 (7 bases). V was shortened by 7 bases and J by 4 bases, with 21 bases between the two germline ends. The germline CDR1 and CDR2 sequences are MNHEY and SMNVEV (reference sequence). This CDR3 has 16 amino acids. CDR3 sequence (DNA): TGTGCCAGCAAGTCCCGACTAGGAGGGGGCCCAGATACGCAGTATTTT. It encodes CASKSRLGGGPDTQYF.

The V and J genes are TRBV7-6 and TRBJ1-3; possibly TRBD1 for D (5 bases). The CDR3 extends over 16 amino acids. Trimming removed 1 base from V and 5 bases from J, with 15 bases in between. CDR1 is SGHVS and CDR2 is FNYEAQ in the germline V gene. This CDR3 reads CASSLEGAGTRNTIYF. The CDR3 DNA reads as TGTGCCAGCAGCTTAGAAGGGGCAGGGACGAGAAACACCATATATTTT.

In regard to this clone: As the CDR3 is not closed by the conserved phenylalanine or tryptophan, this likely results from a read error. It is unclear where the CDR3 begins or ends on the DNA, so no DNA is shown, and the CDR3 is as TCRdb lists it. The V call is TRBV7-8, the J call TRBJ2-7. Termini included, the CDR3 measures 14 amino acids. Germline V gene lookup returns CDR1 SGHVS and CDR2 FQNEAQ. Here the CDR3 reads CASSLVPSGTDSIY.

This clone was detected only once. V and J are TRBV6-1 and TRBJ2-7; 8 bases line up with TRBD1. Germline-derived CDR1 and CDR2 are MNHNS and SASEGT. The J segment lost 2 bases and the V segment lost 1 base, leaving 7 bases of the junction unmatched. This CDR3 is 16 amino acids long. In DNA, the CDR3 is TGTGCCAGCAGTGAAGGGTGGGGGACAGGTACCTACGAGCAGTACTTC. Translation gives CASSEGWGTGTYEQYF.

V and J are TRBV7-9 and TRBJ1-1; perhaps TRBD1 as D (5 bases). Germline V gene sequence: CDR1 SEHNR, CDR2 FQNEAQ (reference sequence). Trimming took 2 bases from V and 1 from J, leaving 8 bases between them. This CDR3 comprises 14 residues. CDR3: CASSLWGGNTEAFF. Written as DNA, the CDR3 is TGTGCCAGCAGCTTATGGGGCGGGAACACTGAAGCTTTCTTT.

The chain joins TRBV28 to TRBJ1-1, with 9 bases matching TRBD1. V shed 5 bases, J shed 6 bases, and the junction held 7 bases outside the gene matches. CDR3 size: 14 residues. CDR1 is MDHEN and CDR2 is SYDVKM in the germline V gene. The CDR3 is CASSRPGQGPEAFF. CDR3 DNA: TGTGCCAGCAGTCGCCCGGGACAGGGCCCTGAAGCTTTCTTT.

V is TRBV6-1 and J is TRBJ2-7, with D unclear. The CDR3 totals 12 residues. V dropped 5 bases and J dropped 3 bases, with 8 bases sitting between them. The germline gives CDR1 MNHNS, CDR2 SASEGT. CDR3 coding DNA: TGTGCCAGCAGTTATCAGTACTACGAGCAGTACTTC. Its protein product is CASSYQYYEQYF.

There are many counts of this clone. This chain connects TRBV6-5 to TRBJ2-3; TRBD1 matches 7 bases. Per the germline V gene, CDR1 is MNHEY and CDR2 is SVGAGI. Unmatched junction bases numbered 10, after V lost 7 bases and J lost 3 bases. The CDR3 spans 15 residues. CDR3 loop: CASTRQGGGTDTQYF. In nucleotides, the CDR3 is TGTGCCAGCACCCGTCAAGGGGGCGGGACAGATACGCAGTATTTT.